One sample yielded the 10 T cell receptor beta chains listed below, sequenced in a study of blood T cell repertoires in COVID-19. Assay used: immunoSEQ multiplex PCR; TCRdb lists only in-frame clones, some missing. The repertoire includes around 400,000 clones, around nine tenths of them detected once, and around 1.5% sits in the top ten. Specimen: PBMCs or T cells enriched from blood (not recorded which). Every receptor here comes from a woman younger than 30 who had been exposed to COVID-19.

The CDR3 nucleotides are TGTGCCATCAGTGAGGGAGACAGCCATCCAACTAATGAAAAACTGTTTTTT. Translating gives CAISEGDSHPTNEKLFF. The J gene is TRBJ1-4, the V gene TRBV10-3; TRBD1 is a possible D gene (5 bases). The CDR3 spans 17 residues. V lost 2 bases and J 0 bases, leaving 13 bases between the germline ends. Germline assignment: CDR1 ENHRY and CDR2 SYGVKD.

The genes are TRBV5-1 and TRBJ2-7; 8 bases agree with TRBD1. The CDR3 is made up of 15 amino acids. Germline V gene lookup returns CDR1 SGHRS and CDR2 YFSETQ. Trimming at V came to 4 bases and at J to 1 base, leaving 7 bases not matched to a gene. CDR3 in DNA: TGCGCCAGCAGCCTCGGACAGGGCTTTTCCTACGAGCAGTACTTC. Its translation: CASSLGQGFSYEQYF.

This clone was recorded only once. The rearrangement joins TRBV29-1 to TRBJ2-1; the match to TRBD2 covers 9 bases. The junction had 7 bases not matched to a gene; V was cut back by 5 bases and J by 5 bases. This CDR3 is 14 amino acids long. Germline CDR1 SQVTM, CDR2 ANQGSEA. In nucleotides, the CDR3 is TGCAGCGTTTGGGCTAGCGGGGACGACAATGAGCAGTTCTTC. This encodes CSVWASGDDNEQFF.

The V call is TRBV6-5, the J call TRBJ2-3; the match to TRBD2 covers 8 bases. Germline lookup yields CDR1 MNHEY and CDR2 SVGAGI. CDR3 length: 16 amino acids. With 8 bases clipped from V and 4 bases from J, the junction kept 14 bases outside the gene matches. The CDR3 loop is CASGSRGGGLADTQYF. The DNA for the CDR3 is TGTGCCAGCGGTTCGAGGGGCGGGGGGTTGGCAGATACGCAGTATTTT.

The chain joins TRBV18 to TRBJ2-3, with D uncertain. Per the germline V gene, CDR1 is KGHSH and CDR2 is LQKENI. V dropped 3 bases and J dropped 3 bases, with 4 bases sitting between them. The length of the CDR3 is 12 residues. CDR3 sequence (DNA): TGTGCCAGCTCACCTCAGACAGATACGCAGTATTTT. Protein sequence: CASSPQTDTQYF.

The chain uses TRBV7-2 and TRBJ2-1; D remains unclear. Trimming shortened V by 1 base and J by 10 bases, and 14 bases separated the two germline ends. Germline lookup yields CDR1 SGHTA and CDR2 FQGNSA. The CDR3 is 14 residues long. CDR3 residues: CASSLDRSSREQFF. DNA of the CDR3: TGTGCCAGCAGCTTAGATCGGAGTTCCCGGGAGCAGTTCTTC.

This clone was detected many times. V and J are TRBV7-6 and TRBJ2-7, with 8 bases that match TRBD2. V was clipped by 1 base and J by 4 bases; unmatched bases: 6. This CDR3 contains 15 residues. From germline, CDR1 is SGHVS and CDR2 FNYEAQ. The CDR3 here is CASSLGLAGKYEQYF. DNA of the CDR3: TGTGCCAGCAGCTTAGGATTAGCGGGAAAGTACGAGCAGTACTTC. Full variable domain (outside the CDR3, taken from reference TRBV7-6 and TRBJ2-7): GAGVSQSPRYKVTKRGQDVALRCDPISGHVSLYWYRQALGQGPEFLTYFNYEAQQDKSGLPNDRFSAERPEGSISTLTIQRTEQRDSAMYRCASSLGLAGKYEQYFGPGTRLTVT.

This chain links TRBV6-5 with TRBJ2-7; D is possibly TRBD2 (5 bases). CDR1 and CDR2 (germline): MNHEY, SVGAGI. The CDR3 contains 14 residues. Trimming stripped 2 bases from V and 1 base from J, with 9 bases between. For the CDR3, the DNA is TGTGCCAGCAGTTACGCACAGCGGTCCTACGAGCAGTACTTC. This codes for CASSYAQRSYEQYF.

CDR3 bases: TGTGCCAGCGGTGGGCAGCCTTCCTACAATGAGCAGTTCTTC. Its protein is CASGGQPSYNEQFF. This sequence joins TRBV28 and TRBJ2-1; D unclear. Trimming cost V 8 bases and J 1 base, with 12 bases left between them. Germline assignment: CDR1 MDHEN and CDR2 SYDVKM. The CDR3 loop spans 14 amino acids.

V is TRBV6-5 and J is TRBJ2-7; TRBD2 matches 8 bases. In germline, CDR1 is MNHEY, CDR2 SVGAGI. V was clipped by 2 bases and J by 2 bases; unmatched bases: 5. The CDR3 length is 15 residues. CDR3 sequence (DNA): TGTGCCAGCAGTTACGGCACGGGACTAGCCTACGAGCAGTACTTC. As protein: CASSYGTGLAYEQYF.